This T cell receptor beta chain appears in the sequencing data of a study of radiotherapy plus CTLA-4 blockade in lung cancer (dated by TCRdb to the late 2010s). With regard to the full study: Among enrolled patients, around 18% had an objective response and 25% to 35% reached disease control.

In this study, focal radiation therapy paired with CTLA-4 blockade (ipilimumab) was tested in patients who had chemo-refractory metastatic non-small-cell lung cancer. Library preparation used the immunoSEQ multiplex PCR assay. Not all clones reach the TCRdb copy of this immuneACCESS table, which keeps in-frame sequences only. Checked studies attribute under half of the gap to unresolved V genes and leave the rest unexplained. Here the sample has 95,000 to 150,000 clones; 90% occur a single time. Of the sample, 6.9% falls within the top ten clones. Counted from cysteine to phenylalanine, this CDR3 has 18 amino acids. Here the CDR3 DNA is all that survives: 54 bases in frame from base 1. In the germline V gene, CDR1 corresponds to SGHTA and CDR2 to FQGNSA. From V the trimming removes 1 base and from J it removes 5 bases, while the gene matches leave 13 bases of the junction unaccounted for. Overall study outcomes, separate from this receptor: After treatment with radiotherapy and ipilimumab, TCR clones that originated in tumors expanded in peripheral blood. The strongest predictors of response, as reported, were early dynamic changes in blood T cell clones along with a rise in serum interferon-beta after radiation.

A remark on this clone: Its antigen is unknown. Per-base qualities were not stored, and no clone one base away is much larger.

The chain uses TRBV7-2 and TRBJ1-2, and 10 junctional nucleotides match TRBD1. This sequence originates from a human donor with non-small cell lung cancer that progressed on radiotherapy plus ipilimumab. Source: peripheral blood, taken from a patient treated with radiotherapy plus ipilimumab. The DNA reads TGTGCCAGCAGCTTAGGTGGGACAGGGGTAGGAAAGAGTTATGGCTACACCTTC. This yields the protein CASSLGGTGVGKSYGYTF.